What follows are 27 T cell receptor beta chains derived from one specimen sequenced in a study of tissue T cells after allogeneic stem cell transplantation. This research-autopsy study prospectively enrolled adult allogeneic hematopoietic cell transplant recipients with steroid-refractory graft-versus-host disease. Libraries were prepared by immunoSEQ multiplex PCR; TCRdb keeps only in-frame clonotypes and omits some of them. Among about 3,300 clones listed, 60% to 80% were seen once. The sample consisted of small intestine tissue, taken at autopsy. The origin of the receptors is a male patient aged 60 or over with steroid-refractory graft-versus-host disease after an allogeneic stem cell transplant. Some of the T cells might come from the graft donor.

The V gene is TRBV4-2, the J gene TRBJ2-5; D is ambiguous. With 0 bases removed from V and 2 bases from J, the gap between germline ends came to 4 bases. Germline loops: CDR1 LGHNA, CDR2 YNFKEQ. This CDR3 has 13 residues. CDR3 in DNA: TGTGCCAGCAGCCAAGAGTCACAAGAGACCCAGTACTTC. Protein product: CASSQESQETQYF.

The gene calls are TRBV10-3 and TRBJ2-2, with TRBD2 matching 8 bases. The CDR3 sequence is 17 residues long. The V gene end was trimmed by 4 bases and the J gene end by 0 bases; junction bases not matched to a gene: 7. CDR1 and CDR2 from the germline V gene are ENHRY and SYGVKD. In DNA, the CDR3 is TGTGCCATCAGTGCTAGGACTAGCCGAACGAACACCGGGGAGCTGTTTTTT. Residues: CAISARTSRTNTGELFF.

This rearrangement joins TRBV28 to TRBJ1-1; TRBD1 matches 9 bases. Per the germline V gene, CDR1 is MDHEN and CDR2 is SYDVKM. V gave up 5 bases and J gave up 4 bases; unmatched junction bases: 8. This CDR3 contains 15 residues. CDR3 DNA sequence: TGTGCCAGCAGTGAAACGGGACAGGGACCCACTGAAGCTTTCTTT. Protein product: CASSETGQGPTEAFF.

This clone came up a few times. The chain uses TRBV6-5 and TRBJ2-7; D is perhaps TRBD2 (5 bases). Trimming took off 3 bases at V and 0 bases at J, with 12 bases between the two ends. The CDR3 contains 15 residues. Per germline, CDR1 MNHEY and CDR2 SVGAGI. The CDR3 is CASSYTEGSSYEQYF. The CDR3 DNA follows: TGTGCCAGCAGTTATACCGAAGGGAGCTCCTACGAGCAGTACTTC.

Judged by abundance, this clone is large (0.1 to 1%). The rearrangement uses TRBV3-1 (or the pseudogene TRBV3-2) and TRBJ2-2; perhaps TRBD2 as D (6 bases). There are 15 residues in the CDR3. V dropped 3 bases and J dropped 6 bases, with 14 bases sitting between them. Per germline, CDR1 LGHDT and CDR2 YNNKEL (reference sequence). DNA of the CDR3: TGTGCCAGCAGCCAGGAGGGGAGTAAGGCCGGGGAGCTGTTTTTT. It translates to CASSQEGSKAGELFF.

The chain recombines TRBV4-1 with TRBJ2-3; 13 nucleotides agree with TRBD2. The CDR3 contains 18 residues. Trimming at V came to 3 bases and at J to 3 bases, leaving 9 bases not matched to a gene. Germline V lookup: CDR1 MGHRA, CDR2 YSYEKL. CDR3 residues: CASSQETSGGAGTDTQYF. For the CDR3, the DNA is TGCGCCAGCAGCCAGGAAACTAGCGGGGGGGCCGGTACAGATACGCAGTATTTT.

The CDR3 loop reads CASSISVNTEAFF. The CDR3 region has the DNA TGTGCCAGTAGTATTTCAGTGAACACTGAAGCTTTCTTT. The chain is built from TRBV19 and TRBJ1-1; D call uncertain. The germline V and J ends were trimmed by 3 bases and 0 bases, with 5 bases remaining between them. CDR1 and CDR2 (germline): LNHDA, SQIVND (reference sequence). There are 13 residues in the CDR3.

This chain joins TRBV18 and TRBJ1-6; 10 nucleotides agree with TRBD1. This CDR3 is 14 amino acids long. V lost 3 bases to trimming and J lost 7 bases; unmatched junction nucleotides: 0. Germline CDR1 reads KGHSH; CDR2 reads LQKENI. As DNA, the CDR3 is TGTGCCAGCTCACCGGGACAGGGGAATTCACCCCTCCACTTT. Protein product: CASSPGQGNSPLHF.

The rearrangement joins TRBV19 to TRBJ1-5; 9 bases line up with TRBD1. Germline values: CDR1 LNHDA, CDR2 SQIVND (reference sequence). This CDR3 has 12 amino acids. Losses at the gene ends were 6 bases for V and 12 bases for J; bases not matched to a gene: 6. CDR3 in amino acids: CASRLGQGSQHF. CDR3 sequence (DNA): TGTGCCAGTAGACTGGGACAGGGTAGCCAGCATTTT. The full variable domain, with the rest looked up from reference TRBV19 and TRBJ1-5, is DGGITQSPKYLFRKEGQNVTLSCEQNLNHDAMYWYRQDPGQGLRLIYYSQIVNDFQKGDIAEGYSVSREKKESFPLTVTSAQKNPTAFYLCASRLGQGSQHFGDGTRLSIL.

V and J are TRBV30 and TRBJ1-3; D gene ambiguous. The V end lost 4 bases, the J end lost 0 bases, and 4 bases lay between the germline ends. The CDR3 covers 12 residues. CDR1 and CDR2 from the germline V gene are GTSNPN and SVGIG (reference sequence). This CDR3 reads CAWITSGNTIYF. In DNA, the CDR3 is TGTGCCTGGATTACCTCTGGAAACACCATATATTTT.

This clone was detected a few times. This chain uses TRBV11-2 with TRBJ2-3; D is undetermined. The V gene's germline CDR1 is SGHAT and CDR2 FQNNGV. This CDR3 is 14 amino acids long. V lost 1 base, J lost 0 bases, and 5 bases lay in between. DNA for the CDR3: TGTGCCAGCAGCTTAGGAGGTAGCACAGATACGCAGTATTTT. Its protein is CASSLGGSTDTQYF.

This clone was observed a handful of times. A read error may account for a junction end that differs from germline. Here the CDR3 DNA reads TGTGCCAGCAGCGAAGGACAGGACTATCAGCCCCAGCATTTT. It specifies CASSEGQDYQPQHF. The chain has TRBV2 and TRBJ1-5, with 7 bases lining up with TRBD1. Per the germline V gene, CDR1 is SNHLY and CDR2 is FYNNEI. The CDR3 runs 14 residues. Complete variable domain (other parts from reference TRBV2 and TRBJ1-5): EPEVTQTPSHQVTQMGQEVILRCVPISNHLYFYWYRQILGQKVEFLVSFYNNEISEKSEIFDDQFSVERPDGSNFTLKIRSTKLEDSAMYFCASSEGQDYQPQHFGDGTRLSIL.

The chain has TRBV2 and TRBJ2-5; TRBD2 matches 14 bases. CDR3 size: 16 residues. Per the germline V gene, CDR1 is SNHLY and CDR2 is FYNNEI. The J segment lost 2 bases and the V segment lost 7 bases, leaving 6 bases of the junction unmatched. The CDR3 here is CASTGTSGGPQETQYF. The CDR3 bases are TGTGCCAGCACCGGGACTAGCGGGGGCCCTCAAGAGACCCAGTACTTC.

J is TRBJ2-7 and V is TRBV18; TRBD1 aligns across 8 bases. The CDR3 contains 15 residues. J lost 4 bases, V lost 3 bases, and 8 bases had no gene match. Germline CDR1 is KGHSH and CDR2 is LQKENI. The CDR3 region has the DNA TGTGCCAGCTCACCGGACAGGGTAAGGTTATACGAGCAGTACTTC. Amino acids: CASSPDRVRLYEQYF.

This chain connects TRBV5-4 to TRBJ1-6, with D possibly matching TRBD1 (5 bases). The ends were cut back, 3 bases at V and 1 base at J, with 8 bases in the middle. CDR1 is SGHNT, CDR2 YYREEE, per germline (reference sequence). CDR3 length: 15 amino acids. The CDR3 DNA sequence: TGTGCCAGCAGCTCCAGGGAATCCTATAATTCACCCCTCCACTTT. Its protein product is CASSSRESYNSPLHF.

The genes are TRBV2 and TRBJ2-1; a possible D gene is TRBD2 (6 bases). CDR3 size: 13 residues. The ends were cut back, 8 bases at V and 0 bases at J, with 8 bases in the middle. Germline loops: CDR1 SNHLY, CDR2 FYNNEI. The CDR3, as DNA: TGTGCCAGCCTTAGCGGCTCCTACAATGAGCAGTTCTTC. It is translated as CASLSGSYNEQFF.

V and J are TRBV30 and TRBJ2-5, with no clear D. The germline V gene encodes CDR1 GTSNPN and CDR2 SVGIG (reference sequence). V was clipped by 2 bases and J by 1 base, with 8 bases between them. The CDR3 runs 13 residues. The CDR3 DNA follows: TGTGCCTGGAGTAGGCTCCTCCAAGAGACCCAGTACTTC. It encodes CAWSRLLQETQYF. Complete variable domain (other parts from reference TRBV30 and TRBJ2-5): SQTIHQWPATLVQPVGSPLSLECTVEGTSNPNLYWYRQAAGRGLQLLFYSVGIGQISSEVPQNLSASRPQDRQFILSSKKLLLSDSGFYLCAWSRLLQETQYFGPGTRLLVL.

This clone is termed large (0.1 to 1%). The chain links TRBV2 to TRBJ2-5; D is perhaps TRBD1 (6 bases). With 4 bases removed from V and 4 bases from J, the gap between germline ends came to 10 bases. The CDR3 spans 13 residues. From germline, CDR1 is SNHLY and CDR2 FYNNEI. Written as DNA, the CDR3 is TGTGCCAGCAGTGTTGAAGGGGGAGAGACCCAGTACTTC. Translation: CASSVEGGETQYF.

The CDR3 coding sequence is TGTGCCAGCAGCCCTCCAGGCGATTACTCGAACACCGGGGAGCTGTTTTTT. It specifies CASSPPGDYSNTGELFF. The genes are TRBV27 and TRBJ2-2, with unresolved D. Deletions cut 6 bases from V and 0 bases from J, with 17 bases between. This CDR3 spans 17 amino acids. Germline values: CDR1 MNHEY, CDR2 SMNVEV (reference sequence).

The chain employs TRBV6-6 and TRBJ2-7, with TRBD2 matching over 7 bases. The junction had 5 bases not matched to a gene; V was cut back by 2 bases and J by 1 base. Germline assignment: CDR1 MNHNY and CDR2 SVGAGI (reference sequence). This CDR3 spans 15 amino acids. CDR3 in amino acids: CASSYLQGLSYEQYF. The CDR3, as DNA: TGTGCCAGCAGTTACCTGCAGGGACTATCCTACGAGCAGTACTTC.

CDR3 DNA: TGCGCCAGCAGCCTGGGGGGGCAACAGGGCTCCGAGCAGTACTTC. Protein product: CASSLGGQQGSEQYF. V and J are TRBV5-1 and TRBJ2-7, with D possibly matching TRBD2 (7 bases). The CDR3 has 15 residues. Per the germline V gene, CDR1 is SGHRS and CDR2 is YFSETQ. V gave up 4 bases and J gave up 6 bases, with 20 bases separating them.

This chain joins TRBV7-2 and TRBJ2-5; 8 nucleotides align to TRBD2. Germline-derived CDR1 and CDR2 are SGHTA and FQGNSA. CDR3 size: 16 residues. J lost 5 bases, V lost 5 bases, and 13 bases had no gene match. The CDR3 DNA reads as TGTGCCAGCAGCCTCCTCTTGCGGGGGGCAGGGGAGACCCAGTACTTC. It specifies CASSLLLRGAGETQYF.

The V and J genes are TRBV5-5 and TRBJ2-4, with a possible D match to TRBD2 (6 bases). CDR1 and CDR2 from the germline V gene are SGHKS and YYEKEE (reference sequence). The V and J ends lost 3 bases and 7 bases respectively, with 17 bases between them. This CDR3 comprises 15 residues. The CDR3 reads CASSSGVERGNIQYF. Written as DNA, the CDR3 is TGTGCCAGCAGCTCGGGGGTTGAACGTGGCAACATTCAGTACTTC.

This clone has just one count. The V and J genes are TRBV7-8 and TRBJ1-1, with no clear D. Germline assignment: CDR1 SGHVS and CDR2 FQNEAQ. CDR3 length: 14 residues. V shed 5 bases and J shed 3 bases, with 13 bases lying between them. The CDR3 is CASSPQISDTEAFF. CDR3 DNA sequence: TGTGCCAGCAGCCCCCAAATCTCCGACACTGAAGCTTTCTTT.

The gene calls are TRBV19 and TRBJ2-4, with 14 bases fitting TRBD2. V was pared by 2 bases and J by 3 bases, with 3 bases of the junction left unmatched. The CDR3 loop spans 17 amino acids. The germline V gene has CDR1 LNHDA and CDR2 SQIVND (reference sequence). CDR3: CASSIKGLAGDKNIQYF. The CDR3 DNA is TGTGCCAGTAGTATAAAGGGACTAGCGGGGGACAAAAACATTCAGTACTTC.

The V gene is TRBV11-2, the J gene TRBJ1-1; D is uncertain. Germline V gives CDR1 SGHAT, CDR2 FQNNGV. This CDR3 has 13 residues. V shed 4 bases and J shed 5 bases, with 11 bases lying between them. CDR3 protein: CASSYLESTEAFF. CDR3 DNA: TGTGCCAGCAGCTACCTTGAGTCGACTGAAGCTTTCTTT.

The rearrangement uses TRBV2 and TRBJ1-1; D perhaps matches TRBD1 (5 bases). Germline CDR1 and CDR2: SNHLY and FYNNEI. Trimming pared 4 bases from V and 1 base from J, leaving 10 bases between. This CDR3 contains 14 residues. CDR3 nucleotide sequence: TGTGCCAGCAGTGTTGGCAGGGCGAACACTGAAGCTTTCTTT. Encoded protein: CASSVGRANTEAFF.